The source of this T cell receptor (beta chain) is a study of cytomegalovirus exposure and HLA in healthy donors. Overall study findings and caveats: According to a later analysis, most TCR beta chains associated with CMV appeared HLA-restricted. TRBV6-2, TRBV6-3 and other indistinguishable V segments were excluded.

Trimming removed 5 bases from V and 7 bases from J, with 17 bases in between. CDR1 and CDR2 from the germline V gene are MNHNY and SVGAGI (reference sequence). The CDR3 is 15 amino acids. This clone showed up just a few times. Its target is unknown. Primers: 60 Vbeta forward and 13 Jbeta reverse. Original analysis: Unique TCR beta chains numbered approximately 80 million in a later analysis, with approximately 10 million shared. Produced via immunoSEQ multiplex PCR; TCRdb's table is partial and in-frame only. V, J and clone size reflect that table, while D and trimming were determined from the DNA. The sample lists 120,000 to 150,000 clones, 70% to 85% occurring once.

What was sequenced was PBMCs. The sequence derives from a male donor in good health and CMV-seronegative. The V call is TRBV6-6, the J call TRBJ1-4; D might be TRBD1 (5 bases). The DNA for the CDR3 is TGTGCCAGCAGTACGGCTGGGGGGTGGAGTGAAAAACTGTTTTTT. Translated, it gives CASSTAGGWSEKLFF.